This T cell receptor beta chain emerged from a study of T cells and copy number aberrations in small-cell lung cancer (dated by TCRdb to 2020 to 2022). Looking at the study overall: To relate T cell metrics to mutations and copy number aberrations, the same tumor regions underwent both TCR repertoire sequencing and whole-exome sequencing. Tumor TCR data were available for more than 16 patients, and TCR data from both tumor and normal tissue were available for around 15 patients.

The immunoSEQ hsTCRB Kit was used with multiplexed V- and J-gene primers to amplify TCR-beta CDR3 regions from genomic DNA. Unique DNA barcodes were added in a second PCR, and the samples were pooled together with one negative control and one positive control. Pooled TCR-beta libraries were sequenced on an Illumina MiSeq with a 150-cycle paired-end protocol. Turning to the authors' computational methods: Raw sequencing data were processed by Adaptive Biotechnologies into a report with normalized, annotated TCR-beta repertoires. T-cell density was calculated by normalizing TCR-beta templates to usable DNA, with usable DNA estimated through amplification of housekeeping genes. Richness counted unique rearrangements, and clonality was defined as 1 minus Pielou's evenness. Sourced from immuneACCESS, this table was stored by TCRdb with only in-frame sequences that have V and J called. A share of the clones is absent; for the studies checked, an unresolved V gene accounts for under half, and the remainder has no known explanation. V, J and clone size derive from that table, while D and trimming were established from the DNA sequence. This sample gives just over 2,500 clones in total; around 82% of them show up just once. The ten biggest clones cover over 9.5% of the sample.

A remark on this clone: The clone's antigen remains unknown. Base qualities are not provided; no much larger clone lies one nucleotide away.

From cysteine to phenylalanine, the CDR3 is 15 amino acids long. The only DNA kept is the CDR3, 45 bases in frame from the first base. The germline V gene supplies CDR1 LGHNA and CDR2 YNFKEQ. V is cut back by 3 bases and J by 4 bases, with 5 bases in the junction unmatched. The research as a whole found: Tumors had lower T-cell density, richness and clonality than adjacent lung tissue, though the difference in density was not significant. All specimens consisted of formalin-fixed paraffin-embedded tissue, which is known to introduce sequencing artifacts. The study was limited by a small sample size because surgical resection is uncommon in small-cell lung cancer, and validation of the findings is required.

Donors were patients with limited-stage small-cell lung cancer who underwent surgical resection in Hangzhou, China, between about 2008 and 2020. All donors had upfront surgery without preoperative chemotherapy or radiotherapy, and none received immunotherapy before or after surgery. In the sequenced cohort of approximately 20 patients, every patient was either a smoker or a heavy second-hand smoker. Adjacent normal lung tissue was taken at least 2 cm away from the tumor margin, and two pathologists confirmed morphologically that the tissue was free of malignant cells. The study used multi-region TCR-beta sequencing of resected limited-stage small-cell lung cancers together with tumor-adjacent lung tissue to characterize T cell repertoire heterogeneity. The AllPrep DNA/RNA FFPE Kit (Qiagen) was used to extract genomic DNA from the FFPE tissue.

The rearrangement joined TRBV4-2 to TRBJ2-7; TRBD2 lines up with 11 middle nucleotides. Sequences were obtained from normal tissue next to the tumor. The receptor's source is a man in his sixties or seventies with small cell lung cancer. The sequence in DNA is TGTGCCAGCAGCCACCCGGGACTAGCGGAATACGAGCAGTACTTC. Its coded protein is CASSHPGLAEYEQYF.